These 20 T cell receptor beta chains came from one sample sequenced in a study of memory CD4+ T cells and cytomegalovirus serostatus. The sort gate was single viable CD3+CD4+CD8-CD45RO+ cells for memory CD4+ T cells. Produced via immunoSEQ multiplex PCR; TCRdb's table is partial and in-frame only. The table shows roughly 64,000 clones, with 60% to 80% occurring only once. Sample: memory CD4+ T cells from blood. The source is an adult in good health and CMV-seronegative.

The chain couples TRBV18 to TRBJ1-1; D remains ambiguous. There are 13 residues in the CDR3. Trimming removed 2 bases at V and 1 base at J, with 5 bases between. CDR1 is KGHSH, CDR2 LQKENI, per germline. The CDR3 coding sequence is TGTGCCAGCTCACCAACAAGGAACACTGAAGCTTTCTTT. This codes for CASSPTRNTEAFF.

This clone was counted between two and nine times. The rearrangement links TRBV9 to TRBJ2-1; D tentatively fits TRBD1 or TRBD2 (5 bases each). This CDR3 spans 17 amino acids. Between the trimmed V and J ends, which lost 0 bases and 7 bases, there was a span of 20 bases. Germline loops: CDR1 SGDLS, CDR2 YYNGEE. The CDR3 nucleotides are TGTGCCAGCAGCGTAGGGGGATTGGGGGTTTGGGCGAATGAGCAGTTCTTC. Translation gives CASSVGGLGVWANEQFF. Based on the CDR3 plus reference TRBV9 and TRBJ2-1, the full variable domain is DSGVTQTPKHLITATGQRVTLRCSPRSGDLSVYWYQQSLDQGLQFLIQYYNGEERAKGNILERFSAQQFPDLHSELNLSSLELGDSALYFCASSVGGLGVWANEQFFGPGTRLTVL.

This rearrangement joins TRBV12-2 to TRBJ2-1; the DNA was not compared with TRBD2, the D call given in the table. TRBV12-2 is deemed a pseudogene. The length of the CDR3 is 16 residues. The DNA for the CDR3 is TGTGCAAGTCGCCAACAACTAGCGGGAGGGCCCAATGAGCAGTTCTTC. Its protein is CASRQQLAGGPNEQFF.

The chain joins TRBV4-1 to TRBJ1-5, with 10 bases lining up with TRBD1. The CDR3 is 17 residues long. Looked up from germline, CDR1 is MGHRA and CDR2 is YSYEKL. The V segment lost 1 base and the J segment 2 bases; nucleotides outside the gene matches: 5. The CDR3 sequence is CASSQGDRGSGNQPQHF. Written as DNA, the CDR3 is TGCGCCAGCAGCCAAGGGGACAGGGGTTCAGGCAATCAGCCCCAGCATTTT.

The V gene is TRBV6-1, the J gene TRBJ2-4; possibly TRBD2 for D (5 bases). V was cut by 8 bases and J by 3 bases, with 11 bases left in between. The CDR3 has 13 residues. Germline V gene sequence: CDR1 MNHNS, CDR2 SASEGT. The CDR3 bases are TGTGCCAGCGCCTTAGACTACAAAAACATTCAGTACTTC. Its protein product is CASALDYKNIQYF.

This clone was picked up a small number of times. The chain has TRBV28 and TRBJ1-2; 7 nucleotides align to TRBD1. The germline gives CDR1 MDHEN, CDR2 SYDVKM. V lost 2 bases and J lost 5; bases outside the gene matches: 5. The CDR3 is made up of 14 amino acids. In nucleotides, the CDR3 is TGTGCCAGCAGTTTAGATGGACAGGTTTATGGCTACACCTTC. Translating gives CASSLDGQVYGYTF.

The rearrangement links TRBV6-6 to TRBJ1-3; D is ambiguous. The CDR3 is made up of 14 amino acids. The germline V and J ends were trimmed by 8 bases and 0 bases, with 11 bases remaining between them. Germline CDR1 and CDR2: MNHNY and SVGAGI (reference sequence). Here the CDR3 reads CASSGISSGNTIYF. CDR3 nucleotide sequence: TGTGCCAGCTCGGGGATTAGCTCTGGAAACACCATATATTTT.

This clone was picked up a small number of times. The chain carries TRBV30 and TRBJ1-4; unclear D gene. Per germline, CDR1 GTSNPN and CDR2 SVGIG (reference sequence). V gave up 0 bases and J gave up 3 bases, with 8 bases separating them. This CDR3 spans 14 amino acids. The CDR3 reads CAWSVKQANEKLFF. The CDR3 DNA reads as TGTGCCTGGAGTGTAAAGCAGGCTAATGAAAAACTGTTTTTT.

The gene calls are TRBV9 and TRBJ2-3; no definite D call. From germline, CDR1 is SGDLS and CDR2 YYNGEE. CDR3 length: 14 amino acids. V lost 0 bases and J lost 0, with 5 bases in between. In DNA form, the CDR3 reads TGTGCCAGCAGCGTAGTACCTAGCACAGATACGCAGTATTTT. As protein: CASSVVPSTDTQYF. Full variable domain (outside the CDR3, taken from reference TRBV9 and TRBJ2-3): DSGVTQTPKHLITATGQRVTLRCSPRSGDLSVYWYQQSLDQGLQFLIQYYNGEERAKGNILERFSAQQFPDLHSELNLSSLELGDSALYFCASSVVPSTDTQYFGPGTRLTVL.

V and J are TRBV6-5 and TRBJ1-2; D may be TRBD1 (5 bases). Germline loops: CDR1 MNHEY, CDR2 SVGAGI. This CDR3 spans 14 amino acids. V was clipped by 2 bases and J by 0 bases, with 7 bases between them. This CDR3 reads CASSYDSSNYGYTF. DNA for the CDR3: TGTGCCAGCAGTTACGACAGCTCTAACTATGGCTACACCTTC.

The V and J genes are TRBV19 and TRBJ1-1; D not resolved. This CDR3 is 12 amino acids long. Germline V gene sequence: CDR1 LNHDA, CDR2 SQIVND (reference sequence). The V end lost 6 bases, the J end lost 6 bases, and 11 bases lay between the germline ends. The CDR3 protein is CASSQTRSEAFF. The CDR3 bases are TGTGCCAGTAGCCAGACACGGTCTGAAGCTTTCTTT.

V and J are TRBV4-2 and TRBJ1-2; 7 bases fit TRBD1. CDR1 and CDR2 (germline): LGHNA, YNFKEQ. V shed 0 bases, J shed 2 bases, and the junction held 6 bases outside the gene matches. The CDR3 totals 16 residues. CDR3 bases: TGTGCCAGCAGCCAAGATGTGGGACAGAAGAACTATGGCTACACCTTC. This encodes CASSQDVGQKNYGYTF.

The chain is built from TRBV19 and TRBJ1-2; no definite D call. CDR3 length: 14 residues. The V and J ends lost 3 bases and 2 bases respectively, with 10 bases between them. Germline V gene sequence: CDR1 LNHDA, CDR2 SQIVND (reference sequence). DNA for the CDR3: TGTGCCAGTAGTATGACCCAGCAGAACTATGGCTACACCTTC. Protein product: CASSMTQQNYGYTF.

In this sample, this clone turned up once. The V call is TRBV21-1, the J call TRBJ2-7; TRBD1, as called in the table, went unchecked against the DNA. TRBV21-1 represents a pseudogene. The length of the CDR3 is 11 residues. CDR3 residues: CASSTHRAQYF. The CDR3 DNA reads TGTGCCAGCAGCACCCACAGGGCCCAGTACTTC.

This chain links TRBV6-1 with TRBJ1-3; D is possibly TRBD1 (5 bases). The V end lost 0 bases, the J end lost 0 bases, and 12 bases lay between the germline ends. The germline V gene has CDR1 MNHNS and CDR2 SASEGT. The CDR3 runs to 17 residues. For the CDR3, the DNA is TGTGCCAGCAGTGAAGCGCACGGGGGGAGCTCTGGAAACACCATATATTTT. Protein sequence: CASSEAHGGSSGNTIYF.

V and J are TRBV5-1 and TRBJ1-6; TRBD1 matches 9 bases. Germline assignment: CDR1 SGHRS and CDR2 YFSETQ. The CDR3 is 16 amino acids. After removal of 2 bases from V and 4 bases from J, the junction contained 4 bases not matched to a gene. For the CDR3, the DNA is TGCGCCAGCAGCTTATTCGACAGGGGGTATAATTCACCCCTCCACTTT. Amino acid sequence: CASSLFDRGYNSPLHF.

This chain links TRBV5-6 with TRBJ1-2; D unresolved. CDR1 and CDR2 (germline): SGHDT, YYEEEE. Trimming removed 3 bases from V and 3 bases from J, with 9 bases in between. The CDR3 contains 13 residues. The CDR3 DNA follows: TGTGCCAGCAGCTCTTGGGCCCACTATGGCTACACCTTC. Protein sequence: CASSSWAHYGYTF.

The chain employs TRBV9 and TRBJ2-2, with 7 bases aligning to TRBD2. The length of the CDR3 is 15 residues. Germline CDR1 is SGDLS and CDR2 is YYNGEE. V lost 2 bases and J lost 4; bases outside the gene matches: 5. As DNA, the CDR3 is TGTGCCAGCAGCGTGAGCGGGACGAGCACCGGGGAGCTGTTTTTT. Translating gives CASSVSGTSTGELFF. Full variable domain (missing parts from reference TRBV9 and TRBJ2-2): DSGVTQTPKHLITATGQRVTLRCSPRSGDLSVYWYQQSLDQGLQFLIQYYNGEERAKGNILERFSAQQFPDLHSELNLSSLELGDSALYFCASSVSGTSTGELFFGEGSRLTVL.

The chain has TRBV19 and TRBJ2-4; weak D call: TRBD2 (6 bases). Germline V gene lookup returns CDR1 LNHDA and CDR2 SQIVND (reference sequence). Trimming removed 3 bases from V and 6 bases from J, with 12 bases in between. The CDR3 extends over 14 amino acids. The CDR3 region is CASSMGGAGNIQYF. The CDR3 DNA reads as TGTGCCAGTAGTATGGGCGGGGCCGGAAACATTCAGTACTTC.

The chain links TRBV4-2 to TRBJ1-6, with 9 bases that match TRBD1. The CDR3 spans 17 residues. The V gene end was trimmed by 0 bases and the J gene end by 8 bases; junction bases not matched to a gene: 8. Germline CDR1 is LGHNA and CDR2 is YNFKEQ. The CDR3, as DNA: TGTGCCAGCAGCCAAGATCGACAGGGGGGGGCCGATTCACCCCTCCACTTT. It specifies CASSQDRQGGADSPLHF.